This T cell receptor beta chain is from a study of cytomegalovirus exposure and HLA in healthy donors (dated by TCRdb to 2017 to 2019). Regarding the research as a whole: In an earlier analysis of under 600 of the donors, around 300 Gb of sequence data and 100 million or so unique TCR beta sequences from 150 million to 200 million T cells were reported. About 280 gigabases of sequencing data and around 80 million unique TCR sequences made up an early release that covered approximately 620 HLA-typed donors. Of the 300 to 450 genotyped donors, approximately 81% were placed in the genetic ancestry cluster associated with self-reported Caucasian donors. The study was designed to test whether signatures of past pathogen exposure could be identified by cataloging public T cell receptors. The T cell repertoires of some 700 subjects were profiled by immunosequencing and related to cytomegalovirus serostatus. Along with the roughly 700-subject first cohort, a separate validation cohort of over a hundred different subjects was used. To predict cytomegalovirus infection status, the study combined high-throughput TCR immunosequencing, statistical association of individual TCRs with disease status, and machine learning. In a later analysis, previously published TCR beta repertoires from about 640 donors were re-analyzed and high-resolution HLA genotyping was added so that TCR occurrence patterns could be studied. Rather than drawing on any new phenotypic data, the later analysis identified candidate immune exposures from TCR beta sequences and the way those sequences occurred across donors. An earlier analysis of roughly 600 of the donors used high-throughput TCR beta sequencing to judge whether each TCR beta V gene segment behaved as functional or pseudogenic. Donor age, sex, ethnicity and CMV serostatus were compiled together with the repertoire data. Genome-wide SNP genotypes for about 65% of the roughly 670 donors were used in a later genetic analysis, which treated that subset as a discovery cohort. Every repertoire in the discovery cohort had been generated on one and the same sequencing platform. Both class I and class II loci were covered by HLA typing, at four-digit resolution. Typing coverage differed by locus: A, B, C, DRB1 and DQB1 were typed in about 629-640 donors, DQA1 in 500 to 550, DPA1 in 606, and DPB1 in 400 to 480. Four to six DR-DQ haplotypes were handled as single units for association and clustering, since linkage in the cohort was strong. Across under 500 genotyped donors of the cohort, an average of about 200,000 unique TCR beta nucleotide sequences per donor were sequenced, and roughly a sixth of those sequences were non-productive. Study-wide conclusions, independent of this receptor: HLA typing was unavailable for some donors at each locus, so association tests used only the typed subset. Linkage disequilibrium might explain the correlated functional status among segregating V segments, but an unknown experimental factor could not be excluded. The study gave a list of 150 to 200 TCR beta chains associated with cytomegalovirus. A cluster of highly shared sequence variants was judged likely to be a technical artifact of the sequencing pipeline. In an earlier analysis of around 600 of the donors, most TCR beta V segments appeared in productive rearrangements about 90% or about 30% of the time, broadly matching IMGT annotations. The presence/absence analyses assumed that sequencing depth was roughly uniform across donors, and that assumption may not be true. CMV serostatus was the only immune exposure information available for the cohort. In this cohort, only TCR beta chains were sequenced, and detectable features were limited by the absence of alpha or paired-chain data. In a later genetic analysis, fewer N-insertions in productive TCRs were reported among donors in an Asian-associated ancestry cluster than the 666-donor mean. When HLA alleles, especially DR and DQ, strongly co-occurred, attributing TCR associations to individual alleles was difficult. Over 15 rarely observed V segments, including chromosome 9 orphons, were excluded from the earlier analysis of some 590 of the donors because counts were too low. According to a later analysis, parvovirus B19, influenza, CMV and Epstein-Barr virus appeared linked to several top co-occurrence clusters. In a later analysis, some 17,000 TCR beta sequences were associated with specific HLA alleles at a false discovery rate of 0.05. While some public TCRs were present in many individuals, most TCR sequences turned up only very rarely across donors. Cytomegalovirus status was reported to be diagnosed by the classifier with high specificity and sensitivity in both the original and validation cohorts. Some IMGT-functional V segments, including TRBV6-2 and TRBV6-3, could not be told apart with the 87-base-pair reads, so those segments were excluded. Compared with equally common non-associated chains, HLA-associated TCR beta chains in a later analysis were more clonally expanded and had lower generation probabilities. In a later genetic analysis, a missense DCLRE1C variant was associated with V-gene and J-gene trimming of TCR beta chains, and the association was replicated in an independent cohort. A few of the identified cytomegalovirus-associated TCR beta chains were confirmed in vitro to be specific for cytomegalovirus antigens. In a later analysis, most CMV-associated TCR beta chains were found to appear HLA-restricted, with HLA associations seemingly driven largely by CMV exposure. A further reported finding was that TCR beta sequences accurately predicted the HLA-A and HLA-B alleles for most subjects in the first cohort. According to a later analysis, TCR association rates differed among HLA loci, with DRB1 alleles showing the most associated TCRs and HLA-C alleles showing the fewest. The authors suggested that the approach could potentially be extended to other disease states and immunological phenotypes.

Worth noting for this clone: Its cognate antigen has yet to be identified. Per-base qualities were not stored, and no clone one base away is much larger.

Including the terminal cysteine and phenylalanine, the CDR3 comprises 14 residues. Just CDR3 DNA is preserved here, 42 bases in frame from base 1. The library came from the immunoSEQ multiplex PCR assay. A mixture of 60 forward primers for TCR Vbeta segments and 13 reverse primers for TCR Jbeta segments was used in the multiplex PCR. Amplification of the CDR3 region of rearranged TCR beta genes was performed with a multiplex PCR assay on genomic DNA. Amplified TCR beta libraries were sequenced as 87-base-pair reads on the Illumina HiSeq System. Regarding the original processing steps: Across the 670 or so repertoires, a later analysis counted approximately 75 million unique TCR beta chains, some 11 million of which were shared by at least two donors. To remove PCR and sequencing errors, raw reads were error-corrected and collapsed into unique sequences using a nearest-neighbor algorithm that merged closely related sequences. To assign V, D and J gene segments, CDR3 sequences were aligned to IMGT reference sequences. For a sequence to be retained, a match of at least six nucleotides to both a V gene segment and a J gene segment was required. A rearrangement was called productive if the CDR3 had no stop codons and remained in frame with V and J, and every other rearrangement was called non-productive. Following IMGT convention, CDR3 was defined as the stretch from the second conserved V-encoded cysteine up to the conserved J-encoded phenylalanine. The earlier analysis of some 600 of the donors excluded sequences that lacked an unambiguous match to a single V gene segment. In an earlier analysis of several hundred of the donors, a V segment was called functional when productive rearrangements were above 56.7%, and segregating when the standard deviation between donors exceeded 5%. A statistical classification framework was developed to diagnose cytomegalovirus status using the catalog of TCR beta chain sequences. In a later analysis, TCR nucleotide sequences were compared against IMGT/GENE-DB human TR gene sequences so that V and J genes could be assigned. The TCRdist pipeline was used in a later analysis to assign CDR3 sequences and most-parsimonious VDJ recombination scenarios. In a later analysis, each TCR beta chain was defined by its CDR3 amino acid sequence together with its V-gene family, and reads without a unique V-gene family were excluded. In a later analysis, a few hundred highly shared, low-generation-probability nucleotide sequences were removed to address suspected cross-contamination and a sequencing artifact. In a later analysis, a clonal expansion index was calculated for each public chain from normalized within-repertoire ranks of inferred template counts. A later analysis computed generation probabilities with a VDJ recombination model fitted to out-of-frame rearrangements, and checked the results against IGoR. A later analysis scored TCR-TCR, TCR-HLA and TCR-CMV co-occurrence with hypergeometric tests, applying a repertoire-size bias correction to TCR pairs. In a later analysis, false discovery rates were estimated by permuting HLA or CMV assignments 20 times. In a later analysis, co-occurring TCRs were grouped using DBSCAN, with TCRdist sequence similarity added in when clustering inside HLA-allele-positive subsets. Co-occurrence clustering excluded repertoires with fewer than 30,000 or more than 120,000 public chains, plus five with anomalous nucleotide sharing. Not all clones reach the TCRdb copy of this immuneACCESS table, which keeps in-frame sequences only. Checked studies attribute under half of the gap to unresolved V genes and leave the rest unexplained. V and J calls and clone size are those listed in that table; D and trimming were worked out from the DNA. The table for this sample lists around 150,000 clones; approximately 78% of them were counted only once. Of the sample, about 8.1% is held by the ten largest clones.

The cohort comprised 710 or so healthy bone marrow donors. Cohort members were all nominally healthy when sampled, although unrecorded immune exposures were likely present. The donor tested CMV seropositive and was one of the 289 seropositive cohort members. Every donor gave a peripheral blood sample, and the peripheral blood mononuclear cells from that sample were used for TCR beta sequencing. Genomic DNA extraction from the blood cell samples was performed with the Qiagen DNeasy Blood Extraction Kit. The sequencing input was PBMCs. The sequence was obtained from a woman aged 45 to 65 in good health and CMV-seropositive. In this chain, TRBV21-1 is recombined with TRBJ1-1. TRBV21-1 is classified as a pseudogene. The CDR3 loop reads CASSNRPASTEAFF. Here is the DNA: TGTGCCAGCAGCAACCGGCCCGCTAGCACTGAAGCTTTCTTT.